These 13 T cell receptor beta chains were sequenced from one sample in a study of OX40 agonist ivuxolimab in advanced cancers. Only in-frame clones appear in the TCRdb table, and some are missing; sequencing was by immunoSEQ multiplex PCR. This sample has about 41,000 clones; 87% occur once, and the top ten carry 3% to 4.5%. This sample comprised CD4+ or CD8+ T cells sorted from blood, obtained in a trial of the OX40 agonist ivuxolimab. The receptor set was obtained from an adult with an advanced solid tumor such as melanoma, head and neck, liver or kidney cancer.

The chain joins TRBV5-5 to TRBJ1-4; 9 bases match TRBD1. The germline V gene has CDR1 SGHKS and CDR2 YYEKEE (reference sequence). This CDR3 region has 18 residues. J gave up 8 bases and V 4 bases, and 18 bases lay outside the gene matches. The CDR3 spells CASSLRPGQGAAGEKLFF. As DNA, the CDR3 is TGTGCCAGCAGCCTCCGTCCGGGACAGGGAGCTGCGGGGGAAAAACTGTTTTTT. Full variable domain (missing parts from reference TRBV5-5 and TRBJ1-4): DAGVTQSPTHLIKTRGQQVTLRCSPISGHKSVSWYQQVLGQGPQFIFQYYEKEERGRGNFPDRFSARQFPNYSSELNVNALLLGDSALYLCASSLRPGQGAAGEKLFFGSGTQLSVL.

The chain employs TRBV5-8 and TRBJ2-1; D is unclear. V shed 0 bases and J shed 5 bases, with 12 bases lying between them. The germline V gene has CDR1 SGHTS and CDR2 YDEGEE. This CDR3 has 15 residues. The CDR3 spells CASSLGVMVNNEQFF. The CDR3 nucleotides are TGTGCCAGCAGCTTGGGGGTAATGGTGAACAATGAGCAGTTCTTC.

This clone was seen only once. In the same sample, other DNA sequences code for this CDR3. The chain joins TRBV7-8 to TRBJ1-3; tentative D call: TRBD1 (5 bases). CDR1 SGHVS and CDR2 FQNEAQ come from the germline V gene. V dropped 5 bases and J dropped 4 bases, with 18 bases sitting between them. The CDR3 is made up of 16 amino acids. CDR3 sequence (DNA): TGTGCCAGCAGCCCGATCGCCGGGGCCTCCGGAAACACCATATATTTT. Translating gives CASSPIAGASGNTIYF.

This chain connects TRBV7-9 to TRBJ1-1; 10 bases match TRBD1. Germline V gene sequence: CDR1 SEHNR, CDR2 FQNEAQ (reference sequence). Trimming at V came to 4 bases and at J to 1 base, leaving 6 bases not matched to a gene. This CDR3 has 16 amino acids. CDR3 protein: CASSSPGQGGNTEAFF. CDR3 nucleotide sequence: TGTGCCAGCAGCTCCCCCGGACAGGGGGGGAACACTGAAGCTTTCTTT. The variable domain in full, completed from reference TRBV7-9 and TRBJ1-1, reads DTGVSQNPRHKITKRGQNVTFRCDPISEHNRLYWYRQTLGQGPEFLTYFQNEAQLEKSRLLSDRFSAERPKGSFSTLEIQRTEQGDSAMYLCASSSPGQGGNTEAFFGQGTRLTVV.

This rearrangement joins TRBV4-2 to TRBJ1-4, with D tentatively TRBD1 (6 bases). Germline V gene sequence: CDR1 LGHNA, CDR2 YNFKEQ. The V gene lost 8 bases and the J gene lost 3 bases, with 16 bases spanning the gap. The CDR3 sequence is 15 residues long. CDR3 sequence reads: CASRSSRGPNEKLFF. In DNA, the CDR3 is TGTGCCAGCCGCTCGTCGCGGGGGCCTAATGAAAAACTGTTTTTT.

This clone was counted a few times. The V gene is TRBV15, the J gene TRBJ2-1; possibly TRBD2 for D (6 bases). CDR1 is LNHNV and CDR2 is YYDKDF in the germline V gene (reference sequence). Trimming cost V 0 bases and J 5 bases, with 14 bases left between them. The CDR3 extends over 16 amino acids. CDR3 sequence: CATSRDPGGVNNEQFF. CDR3 bases: TGTGCCACCAGCAGAGATCCCGGGGGAGTCAACAATGAGCAGTTCTTC.

The chain carries TRBV10-3 and TRBJ2-7, with D perhaps TRBD2 (6 bases). Looked up from germline, CDR1 is ENHRY and CDR2 is SYGVKD. There are 15 residues in the CDR3. V dropped 3 bases and J dropped 0 bases, with 12 bases sitting between them. The CDR3, as DNA: TGTGCCATCAGTGACCTCGGGACTTTCTCCTACGAGCAGTACTTC. Its protein product is CAISDLGTFSYEQYF.

This rearrangement joins TRBV5-4 to TRBJ1-1; no clear D. From germline, CDR1 is SGHNT and CDR2 YYREEE (reference sequence). With 1 base removed from V and 2 bases from J, the gap between germline ends came to 9 bases. The CDR3 has 14 residues. The CDR3 loop is CASSLTSDNTEAFF. In DNA, the CDR3 is TGTGCCAGCAGCTTGACTTCCGACAACACTGAAGCTTTCTTT.

This clone was observed once. The rearrangement uses TRBV11-2 and TRBJ1-3, with 9 nucleotides matching TRBD1. With V trimmed by 1 base and J by 4 bases, 5 bases remained unmatched. CDR3 length: 16 residues. Germline CDR1 reads SGHAT; CDR2 reads FQNNGV. The CDR3 region is CASSLAGTGKGNTIYF. The CDR3 DNA reads as TGTGCCAGCAGCTTAGCCGGGACAGGGAAGGGAAACACCATATATTTT.

A single count supports this clone. V and J are TRBV19 and TRBJ2-2, with 11 bases that match TRBD2. The CDR3 has 16 residues. J lost 6 bases, V lost 3 bases, and 6 bases had no gene match. Germline CDR1 and CDR2: LNHDA and SQIVND (reference sequence). CDR3 nucleotides: TGTGCCAGTAGTATCCTAGCGGGAGGCCCCCCCGGGGAGCTGTTTTTT. Amino acids: CASSILAGGPPGELFF.

A word on this clone: Other nucleotide sequences in the sample specify the same CDR3. The rearrangement uses TRBV4-1 and TRBJ1-1; possible D gene TRBD1, 6 bases. The CDR3 is 19 amino acids. V lost 2 bases, J lost 0 bases, and 22 bases lay in between. Germline lookup yields CDR1 MGHRA and CDR2 YSYEKL. The CDR3 is CASSQPLTGKRSVNTEAFF. The CDR3 DNA sequence: TGCGCCAGCAGCCAACCACTGACAGGAAAGAGAAGCGTGAACACTGAAGCTTTCTTT.

The CDR3 sequence is CASSLEGIYNSPLHF. As DNA, the CDR3 is TGTGCCAGCAGCTTGGAGGGGATCTATAATTCACCCCTCCACTTT. This sequence joins TRBV5-4 and TRBJ1-6; tentatively, D is TRBD1 (5 bases). Germline V gene sequence: CDR1 SGHNT, CDR2 YYREEE (reference sequence). There are 15 residues in the CDR3. Trimming removed 0 bases from V and 3 bases from J, with 7 bases in between.

The count of this clone is one. V usage is TRBV6-5 and J usage is TRBJ2-1, with D possibly being TRBD2 (6 bases). CDR3 size: 10 residues. V shed 11 bases and J shed 9 bases, with 11 bases lying between them. Germline values: CDR1 MNHEY, CDR2 SVGAGI. For the CDR3, the DNA is TGTGCCGCGGGGCGTCGTGAGCAGTTCTTC. Translated, it gives CAAGRREQFF.